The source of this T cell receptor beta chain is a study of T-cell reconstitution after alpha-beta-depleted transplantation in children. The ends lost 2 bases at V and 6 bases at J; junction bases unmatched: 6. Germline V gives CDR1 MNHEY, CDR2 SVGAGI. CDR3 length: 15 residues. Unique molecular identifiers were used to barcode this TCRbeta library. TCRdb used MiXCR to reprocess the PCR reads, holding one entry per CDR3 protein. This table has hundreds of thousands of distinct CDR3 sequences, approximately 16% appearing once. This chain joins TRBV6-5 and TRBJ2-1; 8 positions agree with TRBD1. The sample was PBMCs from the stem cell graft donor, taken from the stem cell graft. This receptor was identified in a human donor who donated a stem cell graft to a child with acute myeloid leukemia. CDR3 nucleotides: TGTGCCAGCAGTTACAGACAGGGGCTCTCCAATGAGCAGTTCTTC. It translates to CASSYRQGLSNEQFF.